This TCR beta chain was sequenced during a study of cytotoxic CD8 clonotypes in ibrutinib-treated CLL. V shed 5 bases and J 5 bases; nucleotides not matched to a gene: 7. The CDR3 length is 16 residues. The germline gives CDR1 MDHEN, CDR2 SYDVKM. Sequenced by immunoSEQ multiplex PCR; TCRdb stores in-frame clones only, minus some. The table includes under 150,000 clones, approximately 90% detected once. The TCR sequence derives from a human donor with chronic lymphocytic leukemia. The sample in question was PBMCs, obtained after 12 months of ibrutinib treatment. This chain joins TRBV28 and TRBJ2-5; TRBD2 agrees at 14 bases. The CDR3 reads CASSPGLAGVGETQYF. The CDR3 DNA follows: TGTGCCAGCAGTCCGGGACTAGCGGGAGTGGGGGAGACCCAGTACTTC.